Shown below are 19 T cell receptor beta chains from a single sample sequenced in a study of T-cell reconstitution after alpha-beta-depleted transplantation in children. It was with unique molecular identifiers that the TCRbeta library was prepared. Each CDR3 protein is one row after TCRdb ran MiXCR on the PCR reads. The profile shows about 540,000 distinct CDR3 sequences, around 16% of them singletons. Source: PBMCs from the stem cell graft donor, taken from the stem cell graft. These receptors all stem from a human donor who donated a stem cell graft to a child with acute lymphoblastic leukemia.

This clonotype has just a few counts. V and J are TRBV20-1 and TRBJ2-7; possibly TRBD2 for D (5 bases). Germline assignment: CDR1 DFQATT and CDR2 SNEGSKA (reference sequence). There are 14 residues in the CDR3. The germline V and J ends were trimmed by 5 bases and 5 bases, with 19 bases remaining between them. Here the CDR3 DNA reads TGCAGTGCTGGAGGACCCCACCTCCTGGACGAGCAGTACTTC. This sequence encodes CSAGGPHLLDEQYF.

This sequence joins TRBV24-1 and TRBJ2-1; TRBD1 matches 10 bases. J lost 14 bases, V lost 0 bases, and 6 bases had no gene match. The V gene's germline CDR1 is KGHDR and CDR2 SFDVKD. The CDR3 has 14 residues. CDR3 nucleotide sequence: TGTGCCACCAGTGATTTGCCCCGGGACAGGGGAGAGTTCTTC. Translated, it gives CATSDLPRDRGEFF.

The CDR3 region has the DNA TGTGCCAGCAGCTTAGGTTTGACACAGCCGAGTACAGATACGCAGTATTTT. Translating gives CASSLGLTQPSTDTQYF. The chain carries TRBV7-8 and TRBJ2-3; D remains unclear. The CDR3 spans 17 residues. Looked up from germline, CDR1 is SGHVS and CDR2 is FQNEAQ. V shed 1 base and J shed 3 bases, with 17 bases lying between them.

The rearrangement joins TRBV5-1 to TRBJ2-3, with 13 bases that match TRBD2. J gave up 9 bases and V 5 bases, and 3 bases lay outside the gene matches. This CDR3 spans 13 amino acids. The germline V gene has CDR1 SGHRS and CDR2 YFSETQ. CDR3 amino acids: CASSRTSGSTQYF. The DNA for the CDR3 is TGCGCCAGCAGTCGGACTAGCGGGAGCACGCAGTATTTT.

The V call is TRBV14, the J call TRBJ2-7; 8 nucleotides align to TRBD2. CDR1 and CDR2 (germline): SGHDN, FVKESK. The V segment lost 0 bases and the J segment 5 bases; nucleotides outside the gene matches: 0. The CDR3 extends over 13 amino acids. The CDR3 DNA sequence: TGTGCCAGCAGCCAAGAGACTAGCGACGAGCAGTACTTC. Translating gives CASSQETSDEQYF.

There are a few counts of this clonotype. The chain combines TRBV4-1 with TRBJ2-5; D possibly corresponds to TRBD1 (5 bases). The V and J ends lost 1 base and 5 bases respectively, with 17 bases between them. Per the germline V gene, CDR1 is MGHRA and CDR2 is YSYEKL. This CDR3 region has 16 residues. The CDR3 sequence: CASSQVGVPPSETQYF. The CDR3 coding sequence is TGCGCCAGCAGCCAAGTAGGGGTACCTCCTTCGGAGACCCAGTACTTC.

This clonotype has a handful of counts. The chain links TRBV27 to TRBJ1-5; the match to TRBD1 covers 11 bases. In germline, CDR1 is MNHEY, CDR2 SMNVEV (reference sequence). After removal of 5 bases from V and 6 bases from J, the junction contained 3 bases not matched to a gene. The CDR3 has 14 amino acids. CDR3 bases: TGTGCCAGCAGTGTGGGGACAGGGGGTCAGCCCCAGCATTTT. Translation: CASSVGTGGQPQHF.

V usage is TRBV13 and J usage is TRBJ1-1; maybe TRBD1 (5 bases). V lost 5 bases to trimming and J lost 5 bases, with 24 bases between them. This CDR3 has 17 amino acids. CDR1 PRHDT and CDR2 FYEKMQ come from the germline V gene (reference sequence). CDR3 region: CASSPGTQRGFGTEAFF. For the CDR3, the DNA is TGTGCCAGCAGCCCCGGAACCCAAAGGGGTTTTGGGACTGAAGCTTTCTTT.

V usage is TRBV7-8 and J usage is TRBJ2-3, with D possibly matching TRBD2 (5 bases). V was pared by 3 bases and J by 6 bases, with 19 bases between. The CDR3 totals 16 residues. Germline CDR1 SGHVS, CDR2 FQNEAQ. The CDR3 sequence: CASSFTGKRAGDTQYF. As DNA, the CDR3 is TGTGCCAGCAGCTTTACGGGGAAGAGGGCCGGGGATACGCAGTATTTT.

This clonotype was picked up a small number of times. This sequence joins TRBV20-1 and TRBJ2-2, with TRBD2 identical over 8 bases. This CDR3 is built from 16 residues. J gave up 6 bases and V 7 bases, and 16 bases lay outside the gene matches. Germline V gives CDR1 DFQATT, CDR2 SNEGSKA (reference sequence). The CDR3 sequence is CSVPRRSGRFAGELFF. The CDR3 nucleotides read TGCAGTGTCCCTAGGAGGAGCGGGAGATTCGCCGGGGAGCTGTTTTTT.

This chain connects TRBV7-8 to TRBJ2-7; D is unresolved. The V and J ends lost 1 base and 3 bases respectively, with 10 bases between them. The CDR3 is 14 residues long. Germline CDR1 SGHVS, CDR2 FQNEAQ. The CDR3 coding sequence is TGTGCCAGCAGCTTAGGTCGAGGAATCTACGAGCAGTACTTC. It translates to CASSLGRGIYEQYF.

This clonotype was seen only a few times. The rearrangement uses TRBV6-5 and TRBJ1-3; D remains ambiguous. V was clipped by 4 bases and J by 1 base, with 11 bases between them. CDR1 and CDR2 (germline): MNHEY, SVGAGI. The CDR3 covers 15 residues. The CDR3 protein is CASSSLGRSGNTIYF. The DNA of the CDR3 is TGTGCCAGCAGTTCCCTGGGCCGGTCTGGAAACACCATATATTTT.

The chain is built from TRBV7-8 and TRBJ1-1; D gene ambiguous. Trimming pared 3 bases from V and 11 bases from J, leaving 10 bases between. Germline-derived CDR1 and CDR2 are SGHVS and FQNEAQ. The CDR3 sequence is 11 residues long. In DNA, the CDR3 is TGTGCCAGCAGCTTTGGGTACCCGGCTTTCTTT. It is translated as CASSFGYPAFF.

The CDR3 sequence is CASSSTRRGSGNTIYF. The CDR3 DNA reads as TGTGCCAGCAGCTCGACTAGGCGAGGCTCTGGAAACACCATATATTTT. The rearrangement links TRBV7-3 to TRBJ1-3; D unclear. The CDR3 has 16 residues. V was trimmed by 4 bases and J by 0 bases, leaving 13 bases between them. The germline V gene encodes CDR1 SGHTA and CDR2 FQGTGA.

The chain employs TRBV29-1 and TRBJ2-1; a possible D gene is TRBD2 (6 bases). The ends were cut back, 7 bases at V and 2 bases at J, with 18 bases in the middle. CDR3 length equals 15 residues. Germline V gene lookup returns CDR1 SQVTM and CDR2 ANQGSEA. The CDR3 DNA reads as TGCAGCGCTTTCGAGACTAGTAAGACCTACAATGAGCAGTTCTTC. Amino acid sequence: CSAFETSKTYNEQFF.

The chain recombines TRBV18 with TRBJ1-5; D is possibly TRBD1 (5 bases). This CDR3 has 15 residues. The germline gives CDR1 KGHSH, CDR2 LQKENI. V gave up 3 bases and J gave up 5 bases, with 14 bases separating them. This CDR3 is CASSPRQRDDQPQHF. The CDR3 DNA reads TGTGCCAGCTCACCCCGACAGAGGGACGATCAGCCCCAGCATTTT. Complete variable domain (other parts from reference TRBV18 and TRBJ1-5): NAGVMQNPRHLVRRRGQEARLRCSPMKGHSHVYWYRQLPEEGLKFMVYLQKENIIDESGMPKERFSAEFPKEGPSILRIQQVVRGDSAAYFCASSPRQRDDQPQHFGDGTRLSIL.

In its sample, this clonotype was seen a few times. The V and J genes are TRBV12-3 or TRBV12-4 and TRBJ2-1, with D unclear. Trimming removed 5 bases from V and 10 bases from J, with 12 bases in between. The CDR3 covers 12 residues. CDR3 sequence reads: CASSPRRAEQFF. Here the CDR3 DNA reads TGTGCCAGCAGTCCCCGCCGCGCGGAGCAGTTCTTC.

The chain joins TRBV11-2 to TRBJ2-7; D possibly corresponds to TRBD2 (6 bases). Germline V gene sequence: CDR1 SGHAT, CDR2 FQNNGV. The V end lost 6 bases, the J end lost 7 bases, and 16 bases lay between the germline ends. This CDR3 has 13 residues. CDR3 sequence: CASRGVLAGEQYF. CDR3 in DNA: TGTGCCAGCAGGGGCGTATTGGCGGGAGAGCAGTACTTC. The variable domain in full, with the rest retrieved from reference TRBV11-2 and TRBJ2-7, is EAGVAQSPRYKIIEKRQSVAFWCNPISGHATLYWYQQILGQGPKLLIQFQNNGVVDDSQLPKDRFSAERLKGVDSTLKIQPAKLEDSAVYLCASRGVLAGEQYFGPGTRLTVT.

This clonotype came up a few times. The chain combines TRBV24-1 with TRBJ2-7; TRBD1 might be the D (5 bases). CDR1 is KGHDR, CDR2 SFDVKD, per germline. This CDR3 contains 13 residues. The V end lost 8 bases, the J end lost 3 bases, and 13 bases lay between the germline ends. Here the CDR3 DNA reads TGTGCCACCACCTCCGCAGGGATCTACGAGCAGTACTTC. It specifies CATTSAGIYEQYF.